This TCR beta chain was recovered during a study of blood T cells in healthy people across ages. Findings and limits, study-wide: Compared with aged donors, long-lived donors showed fewer expanded clones, suggesting selection. No one knew whether donors had CMV, which possibly confounded expanded clonotype changes.

A second PCR of 7 to 11 cycles used a sample-barcoded 5' primer and a J-beta primer mix. TCRdb fed the 5' RACE reads into MiXCR, producing one record per CDR3 protein. The table lists roughly 1,500,000 distinct CDR3 sequences, about 31% of them singletons. The CDR3 runs 15 residues. V lost 4 bases to trimming and J lost 2 bases; unmatched junction nucleotides: 2. Germline V CDR1 and CDR2: SGHRS, YFSETQ. Of note for this clonotype: Its antigen is unknown.

Ranging in age from roughly 6 to 95, the donors were healthy Caucasian individuals from Russia. The authors drew about 10 milliliters of peripheral blood from each donor. The rearrangement joins TRBV5-1 to TRBJ2-3, with 12 bases that match TRBD2. The sample taken for sequencing was blood. The TCR was taken from a woman aged 30 to 39 in good health. In DNA, the CDR3 is TGCGCCAGCAGCGGGACTAGCGGGTACACAGATACGCAGTATTTT. Its protein product is CASSGTSGYTDTQYF.